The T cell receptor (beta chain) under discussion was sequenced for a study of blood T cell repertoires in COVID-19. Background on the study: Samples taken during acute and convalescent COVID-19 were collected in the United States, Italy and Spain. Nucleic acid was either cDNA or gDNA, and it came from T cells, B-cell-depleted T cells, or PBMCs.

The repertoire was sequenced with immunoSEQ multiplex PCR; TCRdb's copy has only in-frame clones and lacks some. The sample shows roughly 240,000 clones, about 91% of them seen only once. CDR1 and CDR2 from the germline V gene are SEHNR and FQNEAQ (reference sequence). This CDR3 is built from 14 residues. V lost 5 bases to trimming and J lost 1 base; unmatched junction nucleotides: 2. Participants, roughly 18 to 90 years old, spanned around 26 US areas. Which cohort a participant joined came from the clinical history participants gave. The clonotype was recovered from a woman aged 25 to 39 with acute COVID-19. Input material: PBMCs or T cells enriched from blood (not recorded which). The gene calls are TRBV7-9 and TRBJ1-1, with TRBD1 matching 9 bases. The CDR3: CASSPQGANTEAFF. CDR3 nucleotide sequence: TGTGCCAGCAGCCCACAGGGGGCGAACACTGAAGCTTTCTTT.